These 12 T cell receptor beta chains share one sample of origin, sequenced in a study of metastatic and nonmetastatic thyroid tumors. Patients had received no treatment of any kind before thyroid surgery. TCRdb recomputed clones from the PCR reads via MiXCR. In the table there are 34,000 or so clones, about a sixth of which are singletons. The sequenced material came from blood. These receptors all come from a female donor with papillary thyroid cancer or a benign thyroid nodule (not recorded which). Some clones in this sample may be carry-over from other donors' samples.

This clone was recorded at least ten times. The CDR3 is CASSAHGTSGRSDTQYF. For the CDR3, the DNA is TGTGCCAGCAGCGCCCACGGGACTAGCGGGAGGTCAGATACGCAGTATTTT. V is TRBV9 and J is TRBJ2-3; 15 bases agree with TRBD2. The CDR3 has 17 residues. V dropped 3 bases and J dropped 4; count of bases not matched to a gene: 6. CDR1 is SGDLS and CDR2 is YYNGEE in the germline V gene.

This clone showed up many times. V gene TRBV6-1 combines with J gene TRBJ2-1; D is uncertain. V was cut by 2 bases and J by 0 bases, with 20 bases left in between. Germline V gene lookup returns CDR1 MNHNS and CDR2 SASEGT. The CDR3 consists of 19 residues. The CDR3 nucleotides are TGTGCCAGCAGTGAATGGCAAGACATCCTAGGAAACTCCTACAATGAGCAGTTCTTC. This sequence encodes CASSEWQDILGNSYNEQFF.

This clone was found many times. V is TRBV20-1 and J is TRBJ1-2; D may be TRBD1 (5 bases). Germline-derived CDR1 and CDR2 are DFQATT and SNEGSKA (reference sequence). The CDR3 has 13 residues. With 1 base removed from V and 3 bases from J, the gap between germline ends came to 9 bases. The CDR3 loop reads CSARGRGDYGYTF. The DNA of the CDR3 is TGCAGTGCTAGAGGTCGGGGGGACTATGGCTACACCTTC.

This clone was seen repeatedly, ten times or more. Other DNA sequences within the sample encode an identical CDR3. The chain combines TRBV9 with TRBJ2-1; a possible D gene is TRBD2 (6 bases). The CDR3 has 14 amino acids. The germline V gene encodes CDR1 SGDLS and CDR2 YYNGEE. The ends were cut back, 0 bases at V and 6 bases at J, with 10 bases in the middle. The CDR3 DNA reads TGTGCCAGCAGCGTAGGTAGCGGCCCCAATGAGCAGTTCTTC. This sequence encodes CASSVGSGPNEQFF.

The V gene is TRBV6-6, the J gene TRBJ1-2; a possible D gene is TRBD1 (6 bases). V lost 2 bases to trimming and J lost 9 bases, with 16 bases between them. This CDR3 region has 14 residues. CDR1 is MNHNY, CDR2 SVGAGI, per germline (reference sequence). CDR3 region: CASSYVTGRGCYTF. CDR3 nucleotides: TGTGCCAGCAGTTACGTAACAGGGAGGGGCTGCTACACCTTC.

A word on this clone: Since a much larger clone is just one base distant, this may be a read error. The chain recombines TRBV12-3 or TRBV12-4 with TRBJ2-5; possibly TRBD1 or TRBD2 for D (7 bases each). Trimming took off 5 bases at V and 7 bases at J, with 26 bases between the two ends. The CDR3 is 17 residues long. Here the CDR3 DNA reads TGTGCCAGCAGTCACAGCTTTCTAACCTCAGGGGGGGGGACCCAGTACTTC. Encoded protein: CASSHSFLTSGGGTQYF.

This clone was counted ten times or more. This sequence joins TRBV4-1 and TRBJ2-7, with a weak D call TRBD2 (5 bases). Trimming removed 4 bases from V and 0 bases from J, with 13 bases in between. The germline CDR1 and CDR2 sequences are MGHRA and YSYEKL. This CDR3 is built from 15 residues. The DNA for the CDR3 is TGCGCCAGCAGCCTTCGCGGACTTAGCTCCTACGAGCAGTACTTC. As protein: CASSLRGLSSYEQYF.

As to this clone: Given the absence of the conserved phenylalanine or tryptophan at the CDR3 end, a read error is likely. The chain combines TRBV27 with TRBJ2-1; 11 positions match TRBD2. The CDR3 spans 15 residues. Trimming took 4 bases from V and 9 from J; bases not matched to a gene: 8. The germline V gene encodes CDR1 MNHEY and CDR2 SMNVEV (reference sequence). This CDR3 is CASSYTSGGRCEQFL. The CDR3, as DNA: TGTGCCAGCAGTTACACTAGCGGGGGCCGATGTGAGCAGTTCCTC.

Many counts were recorded for this clone. CDR3: CASSYASGGQGYGEQFF. For the CDR3, the DNA is TGTGCCAGCAGTTACGCCTCGGGGGGACAGGGGTACGGTGAGCAGTTCTTC. This rearrangement joins TRBV6-2 or TRBV6-3 to TRBJ2-1; 10 bases align to TRBD1. With 2 bases clipped from V and 9 bases from J, the junction kept 13 bases outside the gene matches. The CDR3 has 17 residues. From germline, CDR1 is MNHEY and CDR2 SVGEGT.

This clone was observed many times. The CDR3 sequence is CASSIIQGGEQFF. CDR3 sequence (DNA): TGTGCCAGTAGTATCATCCAGGGGGGAGAGCAGTTCTTC. This chain uses TRBV19 with TRBJ2-1; possible D gene TRBD1, 7 bases. Trimming left V 3 bases short and J 10 bases short, with 13 bases between. The CDR3 totals 13 residues. Germline CDR1 and CDR2: LNHDA and SQIVND (reference sequence).

This clone was detected many times. The chain combines TRBV2 with TRBJ2-2; D unresolved. V dropped 7 bases and J dropped 4 bases, with 13 bases sitting between them. There are 14 residues in the CDR3. Germline V gene data show CDR1 as SNHLY and CDR2 as FYNNEI. The chain's CDR3 is CASNSNWGTGELFF. DNA for the CDR3: TGTGCCAGCAATTCCAACTGGGGCACCGGGGAGCTGTTTTTT. The variable domain in full, completed from reference TRBV2 and TRBJ2-2, reads EPEVTQTPSHQVTQMGQEVILRCVPISNHLYFYWYRQILGQKVEFLVSFYNNEISEKSEIFDDQFSVERPDGSNFTLKIRSTKLEDSAMYFCASNSNWGTGELFFGEGSRLTVL.

About this clone: A single base separates this from a much larger clone, so it may be a read error. The rearrangement joins TRBV3-1 to TRBJ2-5, with TRBD1 as a possible D gene (6 bases). Germline V gives CDR1 LGHDT, CDR2 YNNKEL (reference sequence). The CDR3 runs 15 residues. V was pared by 4 bases and J by 9 bases, with 21 bases between. The CDR3 region has the DNA TGTGCCAGCAGCCCCCCGTCAGGGGCGCGGTGGGCCCAGTACTTC. Translating it yields CASSPPSGARWAQYF.